The clone carrying this T cell receptor beta chain was observed at least ten times. This CDR3 spans 11 amino acids. Per germline, CDR1 MDHEN and CDR2 SYDVKM. Trimming removed 8 bases at V and 7 bases at J, with 11 bases between. iRepertoire HTBI primers and Arm-PCR of CDR3 regions built TCR beta libraries. Each CDR3 protein gets one entry after TCRdb re-called the multiplex PCR reads with MiXCR. The sample consists of some 370,000 distinct CDR3 sequences, roughly 25% of them appearing once. This sample stems from a study of regulatory T cells in long-lasting Graves disease. The overall study: Persistence in Graves' disease required over 5 years of antithyroid drugs plus positive TSH receptor antibodies.

As for time point: persistent/refractory GD, antithyroid drugs over 5 years with positive TRAb. The TCR library was made from RNA that had been extracted from PBMCs in TRIzol. The chain uses TRBV28 and TRBJ1-2; TRBD1 is a possible D gene (5 bases). This specimen was peripheral blood mononuclear cells (PBMCs), taken when the disease was refractory, from a patient treated with antithyroid drugs. This sequence originates from a woman between 40 and 55 years old with Graves disease. In DNA form, the CDR3 reads TGTGCCAGCCTCAGGGTTGGTGGCTACACCTTC. Translated, it gives CASLRVGGYTF.